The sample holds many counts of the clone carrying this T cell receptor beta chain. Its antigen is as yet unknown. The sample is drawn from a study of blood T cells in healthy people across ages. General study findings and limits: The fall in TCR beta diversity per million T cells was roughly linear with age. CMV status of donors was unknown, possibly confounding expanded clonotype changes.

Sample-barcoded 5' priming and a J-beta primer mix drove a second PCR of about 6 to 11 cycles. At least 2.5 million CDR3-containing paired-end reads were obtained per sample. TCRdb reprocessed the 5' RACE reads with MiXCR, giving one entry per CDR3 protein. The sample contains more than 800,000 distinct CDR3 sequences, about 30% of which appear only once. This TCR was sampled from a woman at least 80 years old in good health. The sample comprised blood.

The CDR3 region has the DNA TGTGCCAGCAGCTTAGGTACTAGCGTTTACAATGAGCAGTTCTTC. Its translation: CASSLGTSVYNEQFF. The genes are TRBV7-9 and TRBJ2-1; TRBD2 agrees at 7 bases. The ends lost 1 base at V and 4 bases at J; junction bases unmatched: 4. The CDR3 consists of 15 residues. The germline V gene encodes CDR1 SEHNR and CDR2 FQNEAQ (reference sequence).